The following is a TCR beta chain sequence with its context. Its antigen is unidentified. The sample is drawn from a study of T cell repertoires in cytomegalovirus infection. Whole-study context: Public TCR beta signatures marked donors with CMV infection and the matching HLA.

Study-wide findings and caveats: The study found HLA-C-restricted CMV-specific TCR beta clonotypes dominating the ex vivo response. Cumulative frequency (of public TCR beta family members) identified carriers of CMV plus the relevant HLA.

TCRdb reprocessed the reads via MiXCR and lists one record per CDR3 protein. The sample holds about 110,000 distinct CDR3 sequences; 30% to 35% are singletons and the top ten take around 41%. This CDR3 region has 13 residues. CDR1 and CDR2 (germline): DFQATT, SNEGSKA (reference sequence). Trimming took 2 bases from V and 1 from J, leaving 9 bases between them. This chain uses TRBV20-1 with TRBJ2-7; D is perhaps TRBD1 (7 bases). This receptor was taken from a human donor in good health (CMV status not recorded). Some clones in this sample may be carry-over from other donors' samples. Sequenced material: CD8+ T cells from cultured PBMCs, taken from culture after CMV antigen stimulation. The CDR3 DNA reads as TGCAGTGCTAGACAGGGGGGATCCTACGAGCAGTACTTC. Translated, it gives CSARQGGSYEQYF.